This TCR beta chain stems from a study of identical twins. Findings and limits, study-wide: Possibly, invariant MAIT and iNKT cells partly confounded zero-insertion analyses. Conclusions leaned on cross-sectional statistical analysis and did not track the same donors over time. Those out-of-frame alpha sequences shared by twins showed an excess of low generation probability.

It was template switching that added a universal primer site, and there were unique molecular identifiers on the cDNA. TCRdb independently ran MiXCR on the 5' RACE reads; one entry per CDR3 protein. The sample includes fewer than 450,000 distinct CDR3 sequences, approximately 10% of them seen just once. This clonotype has ten or more counts. What it recognizes is unknown. The sequence derives from a woman between 50 and 59 years old in good health. Sequencing was done on a sample of naive T cells sorted from blood.

CDR3 residues: CASSLSGLPYNEQFF. In DNA, the CDR3 is TGTGCCAGCAGCTTATCCGGACTCCCTTACAATGAGCAGTTCTTC. This chain connects TRBV7-9 to TRBJ2-1; tentative D call: TRBD2 (5 bases). V was shortened by 2 bases and J by 4 bases, with 12 bases between the two germline ends. The CDR3 covers 15 residues. Germline V lookup: CDR1 SEHNR, CDR2 FQNEAQ (reference sequence).